Presented here are 6 T cell receptor beta chains from one specimen sequenced in a study of OX40 agonist ivuxolimab in advanced cancers. Only in-frame clones appear in the TCRdb table, and some are missing; sequencing was by immunoSEQ multiplex PCR. The sample yields about 32,000 clones, approximately 87% seen once. Sequencing used CD4+ or CD8+ T cells sorted from blood, obtained in a trial of the OX40 agonist ivuxolimab. The receptors here all came from an adult with an advanced solid tumor such as melanoma, head and neck, liver or kidney cancer.

The J gene is TRBJ1-1, the V gene TRBV7-9; no definite D call. The V gene lost 1 base and the J gene lost 7 bases, with 7 bases spanning the gap. Germline V gene lookup returns CDR1 SEHNR and CDR2 FQNEAQ (reference sequence). The CDR3 is made up of 12 amino acids. The CDR3 DNA reads as TGTGCCAGCAGCTTAGACATTCGTGAAGCTTTCTTT. Translation gives CASSLDIREAFF.

This chain joins TRBV11-1 and TRBJ2-1; the match to TRBD2 covers 8 bases. Trimming removed 1 base from V and 7 bases from J; junction bases left unmatched: 3. Germline CDR1 is SGHAT and CDR2 is FQDESV (reference sequence). This CDR3 spans 14 amino acids. As DNA, the CDR3 is TGTGCCAGCAGCTTAGGGACTAGCAGAAATGAGCAGTTCTTC. Its translation is CASSLGTSRNEQFF.

J is TRBJ2-7 and V is TRBV6-9, with 7 bases identical to TRBD1. Per germline, CDR1 MNHGY and CDR2 SVAAGI. The CDR3 extends over 13 amino acids. J gave up 3 bases and V 4 bases, and 3 bases lay outside the gene matches. CDR3 nucleotides: TGTGCCAGCAGTTCCGGGACAGTCTACGAGCAGTACTTC. This translates into CASSSGTVYEQYF.

The DNA for the CDR3 is TGTGCCTGGAGTGTACCGAGCCTCGACGCTTTCTTT. Translating gives CAWSVPSLDAFF. V is TRBV30 and J is TRBJ1-1; D is unclear. Germline V lookup: CDR1 GTSNPN, CDR2 SVGIG (reference sequence). The CDR3 has 12 amino acids. Trimming left V 0 bases short and J 11 bases short, with 13 bases between.

Only a few counts were recorded for this clone. The CDR3 reads CASSQYGGMVNQPQHF. Here the CDR3 DNA reads TGTGCCAGCAGCCAATACGGAGGGATGGTCAATCAGCCCCAGCATTTT. V usage is TRBV16 and J usage is TRBJ1-5; no clear D. The CDR3 spans 16 residues. V was trimmed by 1 base and J by 3 bases, leaving 13 bases between them. Per the germline V gene, CDR1 is KGHSY and CDR2 is FQNENV.

The genes are TRBV7-6 and TRBJ2-7; no clear D gene. In germline, CDR1 is SGHVS, CDR2 FNYEAQ. The length of the CDR3 is 11 residues. Trimming shortened V by 6 bases and J by 3 bases, and 6 bases separated the two germline ends. Here the CDR3 DNA reads TGTGCCAGCAGTCCCGGCTACGAGCAGTACTTC. It translates to CASSPGYEQYF.